The entry that follows covers one T cell receptor (beta chain) sequence. Sequenced by immunoSEQ multiplex PCR; TCRdb stores in-frame clones only, minus some. The sample consists of around 1,000,000 clones, 60% to 80% of them appearing once. This specimen belongs to a study of shared clonotypes between healthy human individuals. Germline CDR1 reads MDHEN; CDR2 reads SYDVKM. The V gene end was trimmed by 5 bases and the J gene end by 9 bases; junction bases not matched to a gene: 5. The CDR3 runs 14 residues. The clonotype comes from a man younger than 30 in good health. Some clones in this sample may be carry-over from other donors' samples. Sequencing was performed on memory CD4+ T cells from PBMCs. Specified subset: CD45RA-negative fraction. The V and J genes are TRBV28 and TRBJ2-3; TRBD2 agrees at 13 bases. The CDR3 bases are TGTGCCAGCAGTCGGACTAGCGGGAGTGCAACGCAGTATTTT. This codes for CASSRTSGSATQYF.